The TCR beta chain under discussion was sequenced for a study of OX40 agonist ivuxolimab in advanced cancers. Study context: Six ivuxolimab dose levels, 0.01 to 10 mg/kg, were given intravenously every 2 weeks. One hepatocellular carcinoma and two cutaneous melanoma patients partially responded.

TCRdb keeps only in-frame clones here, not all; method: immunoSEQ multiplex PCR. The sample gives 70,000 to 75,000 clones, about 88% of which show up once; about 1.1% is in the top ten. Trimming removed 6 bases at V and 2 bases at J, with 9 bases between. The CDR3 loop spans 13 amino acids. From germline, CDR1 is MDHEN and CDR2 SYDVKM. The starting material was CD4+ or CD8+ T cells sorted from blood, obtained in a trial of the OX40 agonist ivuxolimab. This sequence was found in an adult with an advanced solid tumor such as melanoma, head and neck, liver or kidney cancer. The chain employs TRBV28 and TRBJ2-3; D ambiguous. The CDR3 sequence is CASRASLTDTQYF. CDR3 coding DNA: TGTGCCAGCAGAGCATCTCTCACAGATACGCAGTATTTT.